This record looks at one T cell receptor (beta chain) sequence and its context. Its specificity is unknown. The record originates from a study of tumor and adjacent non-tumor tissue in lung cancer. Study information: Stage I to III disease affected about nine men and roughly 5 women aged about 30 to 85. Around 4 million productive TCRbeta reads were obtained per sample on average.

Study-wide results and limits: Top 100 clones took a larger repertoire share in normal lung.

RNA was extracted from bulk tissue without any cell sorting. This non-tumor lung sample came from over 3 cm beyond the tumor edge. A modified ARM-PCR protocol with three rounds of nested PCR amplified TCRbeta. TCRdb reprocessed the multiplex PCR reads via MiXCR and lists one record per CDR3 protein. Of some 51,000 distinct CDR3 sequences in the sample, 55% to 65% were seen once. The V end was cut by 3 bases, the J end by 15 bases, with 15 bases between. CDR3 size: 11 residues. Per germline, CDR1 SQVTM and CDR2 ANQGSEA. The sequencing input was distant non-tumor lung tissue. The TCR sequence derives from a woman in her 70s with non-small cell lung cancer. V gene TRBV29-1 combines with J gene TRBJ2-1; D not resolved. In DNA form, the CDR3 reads TGCAGCGTTGAGGCGTACAATGTGCTGTTCTTC. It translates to CSVEAYNVLFF.